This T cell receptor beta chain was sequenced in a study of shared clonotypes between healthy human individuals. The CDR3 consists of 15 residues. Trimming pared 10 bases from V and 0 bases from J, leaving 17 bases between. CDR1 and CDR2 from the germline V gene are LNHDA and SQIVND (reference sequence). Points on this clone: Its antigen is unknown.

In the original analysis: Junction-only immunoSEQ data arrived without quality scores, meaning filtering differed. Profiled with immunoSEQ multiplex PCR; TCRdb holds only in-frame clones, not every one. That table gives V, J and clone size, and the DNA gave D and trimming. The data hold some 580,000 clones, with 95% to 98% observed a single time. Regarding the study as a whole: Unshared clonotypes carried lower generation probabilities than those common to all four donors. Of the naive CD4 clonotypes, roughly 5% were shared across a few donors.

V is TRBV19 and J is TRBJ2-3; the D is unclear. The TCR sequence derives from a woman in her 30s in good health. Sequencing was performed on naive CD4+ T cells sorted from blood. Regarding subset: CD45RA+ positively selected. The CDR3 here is CATRPTASSTDTQYF. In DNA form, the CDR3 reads TGTGCCACGAGGCCCACAGCGTCTAGCACAGATACGCAGTATTTT.